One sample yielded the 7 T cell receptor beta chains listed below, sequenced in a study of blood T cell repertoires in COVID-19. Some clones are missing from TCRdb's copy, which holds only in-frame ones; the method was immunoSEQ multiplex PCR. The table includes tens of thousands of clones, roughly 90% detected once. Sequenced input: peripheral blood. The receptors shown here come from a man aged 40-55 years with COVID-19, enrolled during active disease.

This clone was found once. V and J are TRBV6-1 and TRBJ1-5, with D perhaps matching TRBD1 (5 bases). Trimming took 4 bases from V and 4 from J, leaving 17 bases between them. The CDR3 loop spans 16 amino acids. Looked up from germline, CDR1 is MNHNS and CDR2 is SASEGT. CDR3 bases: TGTGCCAGCAGTGTTTCCAACAGGCTAGATAATCAGCCCCAGCATTTT. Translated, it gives CASSVSNRLDNQPQHF.

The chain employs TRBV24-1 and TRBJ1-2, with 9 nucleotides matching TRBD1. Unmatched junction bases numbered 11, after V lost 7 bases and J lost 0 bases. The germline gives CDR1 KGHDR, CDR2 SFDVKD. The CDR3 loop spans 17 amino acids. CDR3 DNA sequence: TGTGCCACCAGCCCTGAGGTCGGGACAGGGACTAACTATGGCTACACCTTC. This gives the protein CATSPEVGTGTNYGYTF.

This chain's CDR3 is CASLPVSSYEQYF. CDR3 coding DNA: TGTGCCAGCCTCCCGGTTAGCTCCTACGAGCAGTACTTC. V is TRBV6-5 and J is TRBJ2-7; no definite D call. The V end lost 8 bases, the J end lost 0 bases, and 11 bases lay between the germline ends. Germline V lookup: CDR1 MNHEY, CDR2 SVGAGI. The CDR3 sequence is 13 residues long.

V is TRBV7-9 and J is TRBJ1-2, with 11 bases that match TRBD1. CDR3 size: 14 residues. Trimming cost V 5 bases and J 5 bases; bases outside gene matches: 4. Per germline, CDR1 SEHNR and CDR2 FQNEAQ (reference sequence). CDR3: CASSPGTGGYGYTF. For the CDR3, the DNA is TGTGCCAGCAGCCCTGGGACAGGGGGATATGGCTACACCTTC.

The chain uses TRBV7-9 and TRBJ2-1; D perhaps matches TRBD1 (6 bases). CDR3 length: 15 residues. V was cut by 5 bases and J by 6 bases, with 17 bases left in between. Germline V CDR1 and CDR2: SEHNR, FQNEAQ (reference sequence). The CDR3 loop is CASSSTGWGRNEQFF. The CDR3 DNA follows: TGTGCCAGCAGCAGTACAGGGTGGGGGCGCAATGAGCAGTTCTTC.

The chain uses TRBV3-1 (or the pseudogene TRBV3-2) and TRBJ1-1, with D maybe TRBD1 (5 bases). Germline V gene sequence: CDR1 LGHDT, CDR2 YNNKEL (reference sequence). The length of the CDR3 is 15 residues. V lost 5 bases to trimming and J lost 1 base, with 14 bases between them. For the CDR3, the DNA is TGTGCCAGCAGCGTGCAGGGTACGGGGAACACTGAAGCTTTCTTT. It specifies CASSVQGTGNTEAFF.

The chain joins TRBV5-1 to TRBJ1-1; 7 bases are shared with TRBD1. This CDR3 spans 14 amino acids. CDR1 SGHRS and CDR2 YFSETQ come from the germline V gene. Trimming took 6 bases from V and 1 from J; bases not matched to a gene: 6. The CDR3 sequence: CASNGQGENTEAFF. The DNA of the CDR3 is TGCGCCAGCAATGGCCAGGGGGAGAACACTGAAGCTTTCTTT.